A single sample gave rise to the 27 T cell receptor beta chains below, sequenced in a study of shared clonotypes between healthy human individuals (TCRdb year 2020). Library creation used the immunoSEQ multiplex PCR assay. Entries here come from immuneACCESS through TCRdb and include only in-frame sequences with V and J called. Some clones fail to appear in such tables; in the studies checked, an unresolved V gene covers under half of the shortfall, and the cause of the remainder is unknown. The sample table holds about 580,000 clones, of which 95% to 98% were seen once. Of the sample, 0.3% is held by the ten largest clones. CD8 naive samples were CD45RO-negative cells positively selected for CCR7, giving a CD45RA+CCR7+ population that excluded TemRA cells. Sequenced input: naive CD8+ T cells sorted from blood. The sample's cell subset or site label, decoded: CD45RA+CCR7+. These TCRs come from a man younger than 45 in good health.

This clone was seen just once. CDR3 nucleotides: TGTGCCAGCAGTTTATATGGGCTAGCGGATTCAGATACGCAGTATTTT. As protein: CASSLYGLADSDTQYF. This sequence joins TRBV27 and TRBJ2-3; 7 bases line up with TRBD2. The CDR3 consists of 16 residues. Trimming removed 1 base from V and 4 bases from J; junction bases left unmatched: 8. Germline V gene lookup returns CDR1 MNHEY and CDR2 SMNVEV (reference sequence).

J is TRBJ2-2 and V is TRBV4-1; TRBD1 matches 7 bases. The CDR3 totals 16 residues. Germline-derived CDR1 and CDR2 are MGHRA and YSYEKL. The J segment lost 2 bases and the V segment lost 1 base, leaving 4 bases of the junction unmatched. The chain's CDR3 is CASSQVGTANTGELFF. The CDR3 bases are TGCGCCAGCAGCCAAGTGGGGACAGCCAACACCGGGGAGCTGTTTTTT.

CDR3 residues: CASTPAGGIDEQFF. As DNA, the CDR3 is TGTGCCAGCACCCCAGCGGGAGGAATCGATGAGCAGTTCTTC. This chain connects TRBV7-2 to TRBJ2-1; 9 nucleotides agree with TRBD2. V gave up 7 bases and J gave up 8 bases; unmatched junction bases: 9. Germline-derived CDR1 and CDR2 are SGHTA and FQGNSA. The CDR3 spans 14 residues. The complete variable domain, with remaining parts taken from reference TRBV7-2 and TRBJ2-1, reads GAGVSQSPSNKVTEKGKDVELRCDPISGHTALYWYRQSLGQGLEFLIYFQGNSAPDKSGLPSDRFSAERTGGSVSTLTIQRTQQEDSAVYLCASTPAGGIDEQFFGPGTRLTVL.

The chain carries TRBV7-9 and TRBJ2-7, with D uncertain. V lost 5 bases and J lost 3, with 14 bases in between. The germline gives CDR1 SEHNR, CDR2 FQNEAQ (reference sequence). The CDR3 has 14 residues. CDR3 coding DNA: TGTGCCAGCAGCCTCCCCACGGTCGTCTACGAGCAGTACTTC. Its translation is CASSLPTVVYEQYF.

The table lists this clone with a count of one. The rearrangement uses TRBV7-9 and TRBJ2-1; no clear D gene. This CDR3 comprises 16 residues. Trimming removed 5 bases at V and 5 bases at J, with 19 bases between. CDR1 and CDR2 (germline): SEHNR, FQNEAQ (reference sequence). As DNA, the CDR3 is TGTGCCAGCAGCCCAAAGGGCGGTAAAGCTAACAATGAGCAGTTCTTC. It codes for CASSPKGGKANNEQFF.

The rearrangement joins TRBV13 to TRBJ2-7, with 16 bases that match TRBD2. The germline gives CDR1 PRHDT, CDR2 FYEKMQ (reference sequence). This CDR3 is built from 18 residues. V lost 3 bases, J lost 5 bases, and 10 bases stayed unmatched. The CDR3 region has the DNA TGTGCCAGCAGCTTTTCTCCGGGACTAGCGGGAGGGTCCCACGAGCAGTACTTC. Encoded protein: CASSFSPGLAGGSHEQYF.

V is TRBV28 and J is TRBJ2-1; 7 bases map to TRBD2. The CDR3 has 16 amino acids. Germline assignment: CDR1 MDHEN and CDR2 SYDVKM. Trimming at V came to 6 bases and at J to 0 bases, leaving 8 bases not matched to a gene. The CDR3 sequence is CASRPQLASSYNEQFF. The CDR3 coding sequence is TGTGCCAGCAGACCGCAACTAGCGAGCTCCTACAATGAGCAGTTCTTC.

The chain recombines TRBV27 with TRBJ2-1; 10 bases are shared with TRBD2. The junction had 6 bases not matched to a gene; V was cut back by 3 bases and J by 10 bases. In germline, CDR1 is MNHEY, CDR2 SMNVEV (reference sequence). The CDR3 is 14 amino acids. In DNA form, the CDR3 reads TGTGCCAGCAGTTTCTTACTAGCGGGAAACGAGCAGTTCTTC. Residues: CASSFLLAGNEQFF.

The gene calls are TRBV11-1 and TRBJ2-2; tentatively, D is TRBD2 (5 bases). The V gene's germline CDR1 is SGHAT and CDR2 FQDESV (reference sequence). The V end was cut by 1 base, the J end by 7 bases, with 13 bases between. The CDR3 runs 15 residues. The CDR3 loop reads CASSLGGGLGGELFF. CDR3 bases: TGTGCCAGCAGCTTAGGAGGAGGCTTAGGCGGGGAGCTGTTTTTT. Using reference TRBV11-1 and TRBJ2-2 for the parts outside the CDR3, the full variable domain is EAEVAQSPRYKITEKSQAVAFWCDPISGHATLYWYRQILGQGPELLVQFQDESVVDDSQLPKDRFSAERLKGVDSTLKIQPAELGDSAMYLCASSLGGGLGGELFFGEGSRLTVL.

V and J are TRBV29-1 and TRBJ2-7; 7 nucleotides agree with TRBD2. This CDR3 spans 14 amino acids. Per the germline V gene, CDR1 is SQVTM and CDR2 is ANQGSEA. V lost 4 bases, J lost 3 bases, and 9 bases stayed unmatched. The CDR3 sequence: CSVVRLADNYEQYF. CDR3 nucleotide sequence: TGCAGCGTTGTTCGGCTAGCGGACAACTACGAGCAGTACTTC.

The J gene is TRBJ1-2, the V gene TRBV5-1; D perhaps matches TRBD1 (6 bases). This CDR3 is built from 13 residues. CDR1 and CDR2 (germline): SGHRS, YFSETQ. V was clipped by 2 bases and J by 8 bases, with 13 bases between them. The CDR3, as DNA: TGCGCCAGCAGCTTAACAGGGACGCGGGGCTACACCTTC. Amino acid sequence: CASSLTGTRGYTF.

This chain uses TRBV7-9 with TRBJ2-7; 10 bases are shared with TRBD2. Germline V lookup: CDR1 SEHNR, CDR2 FQNEAQ (reference sequence). The CDR3 spans 17 residues. The J segment lost 5 bases and the V segment lost 1 base, leaving 11 bases of the junction unmatched. The CDR3 loop is CASSLGTLAGSLDEQYF. CDR3 DNA sequence: TGTGCCAGCAGCTTAGGGACACTAGCGGGGAGCTTGGACGAGCAGTACTTC.

This rearrangement joins TRBV7-8 to TRBJ2-1, with 8 positions matching TRBD1. The CDR3 consists of 17 residues. Germline V lookup: CDR1 SGHVS, CDR2 FQNEAQ. V gave up 5 bases and J gave up 6 bases; unmatched junction bases: 15. CDR3 sequence: CASSANPGTGFGNEQFF. CDR3 in DNA: TGTGCCAGCAGCGCCAACCCCGGGACAGGTTTTGGCAATGAGCAGTTCTTC.

Points on this clone: Relative to the germline gene, one junction end is altered; a read error may explain this. The V call is TRBV12-5, the J call TRBJ1-1; no definite D call. Germline CDR1 reads LGHNT; CDR2 reads FRNRAP. This CDR3 contains 11 residues. The CDR3 region is CASGQNGRVIF. As DNA, the CDR3 is TGTGCTAGTGGGCAGAATGGTCGAGTGATCTTT.

The V gene is TRBV6-5, the J gene TRBJ1-1, with unresolved D. Germline CDR1 reads MNHEY; CDR2 reads SVGAGI. V shed 8 bases and J shed 3 bases, with 4 bases lying between them. This CDR3 has 10 amino acids. As DNA, the CDR3 is TGTGCCAGCGGGGACACTGAAGCTTTCTTT. Residues: CASGDTEAFF.

The chain uses TRBV29-1 and TRBJ2-1; 9 nucleotides agree with TRBD1. The V and J ends lost 3 bases and 8 bases, in that order; junction bases with no gene match: 17. The CDR3 runs to 17 residues. Germline V lookup: CDR1 SQVTM, CDR2 ANQGSEA. The CDR3 bases are TGCAGCGTTGAGGGATCTATAAGGGACAGGGCTGGCGATGAGCAGTTCTTC. Its protein is CSVEGSIRDRAGDEQFF.

This clone was picked up one time. For the CDR3, the DNA is TGCAGCGTTCGACAGTTAGCCGGGGAGCTGTTTTTT. Translated, it gives CSVRQLAGELFF. The chain joins TRBV29-1 to TRBJ2-2, with D tentatively TRBD1 (5 bases). The CDR3 contains 12 residues. V was cut by 5 bases and J by 6 bases, with 10 bases left in between. Germline CDR1 is SQVTM and CDR2 is ANQGSEA.

V gene TRBV9 combines with J gene TRBJ1-1; tentatively, D is TRBD1 (5 bases). V lost 4 bases to trimming and J lost 0 bases, with 13 bases between them. Germline V gene lookup returns CDR1 SGDLS and CDR2 YYNGEE. The CDR3 is made up of 15 amino acids. CDR3 in amino acids: CASSRGAGLNTEAFF. DNA of the CDR3: TGTGCCAGCAGCCGAGGCGCAGGGTTGAACACTGAAGCTTTCTTT.

The chain joins TRBV6-6 to TRBJ2-1; D might be TRBD1 (6 bases). V lost 7 bases and J 6 bases, leaving 13 bases between the germline ends. Germline CDR1 reads MNHNY; CDR2 reads SVGAGI (reference sequence). The CDR3 runs to 13 residues. The CDR3 reads CASTKGGFNEQFF. The CDR3, as DNA: TGTGCCAGCACCAAAGGGGGTTTCAATGAGCAGTTCTTC.

The genes are TRBV7-9 and TRBJ1-1; 7 bases line up with TRBD1. The germline CDR1 and CDR2 sequences are SEHNR and FQNEAQ (reference sequence). J was trimmed by 1 base and V by 4 bases; bases with no gene match: 6. The CDR3 is 15 residues long. The CDR3 here is CASSSSRDRNTEAFF. The CDR3 DNA sequence: TGTGCCAGCAGCTCTAGCCGGGACAGGAACACTGAAGCTTTCTTT.

The rearrangement joins TRBV11-2 to TRBJ1-3, with TRBD1 as a possible D gene (6 bases). The germline V gene has CDR1 SGHAT and CDR2 FQNNGV. CDR3 length equals 16 residues. V gave up 0 bases and J gave up 2 bases, with 11 bases separating them. The CDR3: CASSLEAGAAGNTIYF. The CDR3 DNA follows: TGTGCCAGCAGCTTAGAGGCGGGGGCGGCTGGAAACACCATATATTTT.

The chain recombines TRBV18 with TRBJ2-2; 7 bases line up with TRBD2. CDR1 KGHSH and CDR2 LQKENI come from the germline V gene. V shed 1 base and J 1 base; nucleotides not matched to a gene: 12. The CDR3 has 19 amino acids. In nucleotides, the CDR3 is TGTGCCAGCTCACCACTATCGGGAGGACCGTCGGGGAACACCGGGGAGCTGTTTTTT. It is translated as CASSPLSGGPSGNTGELFF.

This chain connects TRBV14 to TRBJ2-7, with D uncertain. Trimming stripped 2 bases from V and 6 bases from J, with 8 bases between. The CDR3 totals 12 residues. The germline V gene encodes CDR1 SGHDN and CDR2 FVKESK. CDR3 nucleotide sequence: TGTGCCAGCAGCCAAATGGGCACCGAGCAGTACTTC. The encoded protein is CASSQMGTEQYF. The variable domain in full, with the rest retrieved from reference TRBV14 and TRBJ2-7, is EAGVTQFPSHSVIEKGQTVTLRCDPISGHDNLYWYRRVMGKEIKFLLHFVKESKQDESGMPNNRFLAERTGGTYSTLKVQPAELEDSGVYFCASSQMGTEQYFGPGTRLTVT.

Concerning this clone itself: Other DNA sequences in the sample encode the same CDR3. DNA for the CDR3: TGTGCCAGCAGTTCAGGGACAGGGGCAAATCAGCCCCAGCATTTT. It specifies CASSSGTGANQPQHF. The V call is TRBV27, the J call TRBJ1-5; 10 bases are shared with TRBD1. There are 15 residues in the CDR3. The germline CDR1 and CDR2 sequences are MNHEY and SMNVEV (reference sequence). V shed 4 bases, J shed 4 bases, and the junction held 4 bases outside the gene matches.

CDR3 region: CASSHDSYEQYF. In nucleotides, the CDR3 is TGTGCCAGCAGTCACGACAGCTACGAGCAGTACTTC. The chain uses TRBV6-5 and TRBJ2-7; D may be TRBD1 (5 bases). Germline V gives CDR1 MNHEY, CDR2 SVGAGI. The CDR3 runs to 12 residues. With 5 bases removed from V and 3 bases from J, the gap between germline ends came to 8 bases.

This chain links TRBV7-2 with TRBJ2-1; the D is unclear. The germline gives CDR1 SGHTA, CDR2 FQGNSA. This CDR3 has 12 amino acids. V lost 8 bases and J 5 bases, leaving 10 bases between the germline ends. DNA for the CDR3: TGTGCCAGCGCGTTTGGTAACAATGAGCAGTTCTTC. Encoded protein: CASAFGNNEQFF.

The chain links TRBV9 to TRBJ1-1; D perhaps matches TRBD1 (5 bases). The CDR3 covers 12 residues. Deletions cut 0 bases from V and 11 bases from J, with 11 bases between. Germline V gene sequence: CDR1 SGDLS, CDR2 YYNGEE. For the CDR3, the DNA is TGTGCCAGCAGCGTAGTGGTCGAGGGGGCTTTCTTT. It is translated as CASSVVVEGAFF.